This TCR beta chain stems from a study of blood T cells in healthy people across ages. Study outcomes and limitations: Per million T cells, TCR beta diversity dropped about linearly as age rose.

The CDR3 consists of 15 residues. Germline loops: CDR1 SGHTA, CDR2 FQGNSA. The germline V and J ends were trimmed by 2 bases and 5 bases, with 12 bases remaining between them. Then a second PCR, running about 6 to 12 cycles, was carried out with a sample-barcoded 5' primer and a J-beta primer mix. TCRdb itself ran the 5' RACE reads through MiXCR, one entry per CDR3 protein. Of roughly 800,000 distinct CDR3 sequences in the sample, over 45% were seen once. With respect to this clonotype: Its antigen is not known.

Sample donors were healthy Caucasian individuals that came from Russia, aged roughly 6 to 100. Sample: blood. The genes are TRBV7-2 and TRBJ2-2; possible D gene TRBD2, 5 bases. This clonotype was sampled from a man aged 25-45 years in good health. For the CDR3, the DNA is TGTGCCAGCAGCTTACGGGGAAGAGAAACCGGGGAGCTGTTTTTT. This translates into CASSLRGRETGELFF. The complete variable domain, with remaining parts taken from reference TRBV7-2 and TRBJ2-2, reads GAGVSQSPSNKVTEKGKDVELRCDPISGHTALYWYRQSLGQGLEFLIYFQGNSAPDKSGLPSDRFSAERTGGSVSTLTIQRTQQEDSAVYLCASSLRGRETGELFFGEGSRLTVL.